The clone carrying this TCR beta chain was seen a handful of times. What it binds is not known. The data are from a study of CD8 T cells in ankylosing spondylitis. Study-level results: Some motif variants had been reported before (in reactive arthritis synovial fluid and blood). A TCR beta motif of about 8 highly homologous variants appeared characteristic of ankylosing spondylitis blood. Clones linked to disease, bearing a CD8+ phenotype, were relatively rare in peripheral blood. There was reportedly significant enrichment of clones that were disease-linked in matched ankylosing spondylitis synovial fluid.

Scientists made TCR beta libraries using quantitative 5'-RACE with molecular barcodes. TCRdb passed the 5' RACE reads through MiXCR, listing each CDR3 protein once. The data hold 700,000 to 850,000 distinct CDR3 sequences, with 10% to 15% observed a single time. Trimming shortened V by 6 bases and J by 0 bases, and 11 bases separated the two germline ends. From germline, CDR1 is SQVTM and CDR2 ANQGSEA. This CDR3 spans 13 amino acids. The rearrangement uses TRBV29-1 and TRBJ2-5; TRBD1 is a possible D gene (5 bases). Sequenced input: blood, either unsorted or a sorted T cell fraction (not recorded which). The sequence derives from a male donor with ankylosing spondylitis. CDR3 loop: CSVQGWDQETQYF. DNA of the CDR3: TGCAGCGTCCAGGGATGGGACCAAGAGACCCAGTACTTC.